These 26 T cell receptor beta chains came from one sample sequenced in a study of identical twins. TCRdb passed the 5' RACE reads through MiXCR, listing each CDR3 protein once. The data hold 200,000 to 250,000 distinct CDR3 sequences, with 7.5% observed a single time. The sample also formed part of further work on yellow fever vaccine responses in identical twins.

The material sequenced was memory (CD45RO+) T cells sorted from blood. The receptors originated from a young woman in good health.

This clonotype occurred a few times. The J gene is TRBJ2-6, the V gene TRBV9; D is unresolved. The CDR3 extends over 16 amino acids. V gave up 4 bases and J gave up 0 bases, with 11 bases separating them. Germline-derived CDR1 and CDR2 are SGDLS and YYNGEE. CDR3 residues: CASSPPPSSGANVLTF. CDR3 coding DNA: TGTGCCAGCAGCCCCCCCCCCAGCTCTGGGGCCAACGTCCTGACTTTC.

The chain employs TRBV2 and TRBJ1-2; the D is unclear. Germline V gives CDR1 SNHLY, CDR2 FYNNEI. The CDR3 loop spans 12 amino acids. V was pared by 5 bases and J by 2 bases, with 6 bases between. The DNA of the CDR3 is TGTGCCAGCAGTACAGCGAACTATGGCTACACCTTC. As protein: CASSTANYGYTF.

In its sample, this clonotype was seen many times. The chain joins TRBV2 to TRBJ2-1; unclear D gene. The V and J ends lost 6 bases and 6 bases respectively, with 12 bases between them. Germline V gene lookup returns CDR1 SNHLY and CDR2 FYNNEI. The CDR3 totals 13 residues. The CDR3 bases are TGTGCCAGCAGCGCTAGGGTCAGCAATGAGCAGTTCTTC. This encodes CASSARVSNEQFF.

The chain recombines TRBV20-1 with TRBJ2-5; TRBD1 matches 7 bases. J was trimmed by 5 bases and V by 4 bases; bases with no gene match: 1. This CDR3 comprises 11 residues. CDR1 and CDR2 (germline): DFQATT, SNEGSKA (reference sequence). The CDR3 is CSAIQGETQYF. As DNA, the CDR3 is TGCAGTGCTATACAGGGGGAGACCCAGTACTTC.

This clonotype appeared a few times. V and J are TRBV28 and TRBJ2-7, with a possible D match to TRBD1 (6 bases). This CDR3 comprises 12 residues. The germline V gene has CDR1 MDHEN and CDR2 SYDVKM. Trimming removed 5 bases at V and 5 bases at J, with 10 bases between. In nucleotides, the CDR3 is TGTGCCAGCAGTAACAGGGAGAACGAGCAGTACTTC. Encoded protein: CASSNRENEQYF.

This clonotype showed up many times. The chain carries TRBV24-1 and TRBJ1-2, with 12 bases lining up with TRBD1. V lost 4 bases to trimming and J lost 6 bases; unmatched junction nucleotides: 5. Germline assignment: CDR1 KGHDR and CDR2 SFDVKD. This CDR3 contains 15 residues. The CDR3 protein is CATSDRGTGGDGYTF. CDR3 coding DNA: TGTGCCACCAGTGACCGCGGGACAGGGGGCGATGGCTACACCTTC.

This clonotype was counted a few times. The J gene is TRBJ1-6, the V gene TRBV2, with D perhaps TRBD1 (5 bases). V was trimmed by 0 bases and J by 3 bases, leaving 6 bases between them. Germline V lookup: CDR1 SNHLY, CDR2 FYNNEI. This CDR3 comprises 15 residues. The chain's CDR3 is CASSEAGGYNSPLHF. The CDR3 DNA reads as TGTGCCAGCAGTGAAGCGGGGGGCTATAATTCACCCCTCCACTTT.

In its sample, this clonotype was seen many times. The chain employs TRBV29-1 and TRBJ2-3; no clear D gene. Germline CDR1 reads SQVTM; CDR2 reads ANQGSEA. The CDR3 has 14 residues. V lost 7 bases and J 2 bases, leaving 16 bases between the germline ends. The CDR3: CSGAEPPPTDTQYF. The DNA for the CDR3 is TGCAGCGGCGCGGAACCACCCCCCACAGATACGCAGTATTTT.

The rearrangement joins TRBV3-1 to TRBJ1-2, with D hard to call. This CDR3 has 12 residues. V was trimmed by 0 bases and J by 6 bases, leaving 5 bases between them. Germline V gene sequence: CDR1 LGHDT, CDR2 YNNKEL (reference sequence). CDR3 sequence reads: CASSQETDGYTF. In DNA, the CDR3 is TGTGCCAGCAGCCAAGAGACGGATGGCTACACCTTC.

This clonotype was counted only a few times. The rearrangement uses TRBV6-6 and TRBJ1-1; 7 positions match TRBD1. V lost 6 bases to trimming and J lost 8 bases; unmatched junction nucleotides: 3. The CDR3 consists of 11 residues. Germline loops: CDR1 MNHNY, CDR2 SVGAGI (reference sequence). CDR3 DNA sequence: TGTGCCAGCAGCAACAGGGGAGAAGCTTTCTTT. It yields the protein CASSNRGEAFF.

This clonotype has just a few counts. The chain carries TRBV2 and TRBJ2-1, with 7 bases matching TRBD2. CDR1 is SNHLY, CDR2 FYNNEI, per germline. This CDR3 is 16 amino acids long. V shed 6 bases, J shed 0 bases, and the junction held 8 bases outside the gene matches. This CDR3 is CASRIRAGNSYNEQFF. Here the CDR3 DNA reads TGTGCCAGCAGGATACGAGCGGGGAACTCCTACAATGAGCAGTTCTTC.

The chain links TRBV27 to TRBJ1-2, with 7 bases that match TRBD1. J gave up 5 bases and V 6 bases, and 9 bases lay outside the gene matches. Germline V lookup: CDR1 MNHEY, CDR2 SMNVEV (reference sequence). The CDR3 consists of 14 residues. The CDR3 DNA follows: TGTGCCAGCAGACCGACAGGGAACCATTATGGCTACACCTTC. Amino acids: CASRPTGNHYGYTF.

Only a few counts were recorded for this clonotype. The chain is built from TRBV7-3 and TRBJ2-5, with 8 positions matching TRBD2. There are 15 residues in the CDR3. Germline assignment: CDR1 SGHTA and CDR2 FQGTGA. V shed 0 bases, J shed 5 bases, and the junction held 5 bases outside the gene matches. CDR3 sequence (DNA): TGTGCCAGCAGCTTAACCCGGACTAGCAGTGAGACCCAGTACTTC. The encoded protein is CASSLTRTSSETQYF.

This clonotype was seen more than once but under ten times. J is TRBJ2-5 and V is TRBV18; perhaps TRBD2 as D (6 bases). The CDR3 covers 15 residues. Germline-derived CDR1 and CDR2 are KGHSH and LQKENI. The V end was cut by 6 bases, the J end by 4 bases, with 18 bases between. This chain's CDR3 is CASSFTDRGRETQYF. Written as DNA, the CDR3 is TGTGCCAGCTCTTTCACAGATCGGGGGAGAGAGACCCAGTACTTC.

This clonotype was observed a handful of times. The chain is built from TRBV10-3 and TRBJ1-5; D may be TRBD1 (5 bases). V was clipped by 0 bases and J by 7 bases, with 13 bases between them. Germline CDR1 is ENHRY and CDR2 is SYGVKD. The CDR3 contains 15 residues. CDR3 nucleotide sequence: TGTGCCATCAGTGAGTCGGGGGGGGGAAGACAGCCCCAGCATTTT. Residues: CAISESGGGRQPQHF.

In this sample, this clonotype is medium-sized. This chain joins TRBV29-1 and TRBJ2-1; D not certain. The germline CDR1 and CDR2 sequences are SQVTM and ANQGSEA. V lost 4 bases, J lost 1 base, and 14 bases lay in between. This CDR3 region has 15 residues. The CDR3 region is CSVVLGMVSYNEQFF. In nucleotides, the CDR3 is TGCAGCGTTGTTTTGGGGATGGTTTCCTACAATGAGCAGTTCTTC.

This clonotype has just a few counts. The chain links TRBV15 to TRBJ2-7; maybe TRBD1 (6 bases). Germline V gene lookup returns CDR1 LNHNV and CDR2 YYDKDF (reference sequence). The CDR3 covers 15 residues. V lost 0 bases to trimming and J lost 2 bases, with 11 bases between them. The CDR3 is CATSRDLTGPYEQYF. The CDR3 DNA sequence: TGTGCCACCAGCAGAGATTTAACAGGGCCCTACGAGCAGTACTTC.

The sample holds a few counts of this clonotype. This rearrangement joins TRBV5-1 to TRBJ1-1; TRBD1 is a possible D gene (6 bases). V lost 4 bases, J lost 4 bases, and 23 bases lay in between. The V gene's germline CDR1 is SGHRS and CDR2 YFSETQ. The CDR3 runs to 17 residues. CDR3 sequence: CASSLGGGRQGSTEAFF. Here the CDR3 DNA reads TGCGCCAGCAGCCTGGGGGGAGGGCGGCAGGGGAGCACTGAAGCTTTCTTT.

The table lists this clonotype with many counts. The chain links TRBV20-1 to TRBJ1-6, with 12 nucleotides matching TRBD1. Unmatched junction bases numbered 3, after V lost 5 bases and J lost 7 bases. The germline gives CDR1 DFQATT, CDR2 SNEGSKA (reference sequence). The CDR3 loop spans 14 amino acids. CDR3 region: CSALGQGANSPLHF. The CDR3 DNA sequence: TGCAGTGCTTTGGGACAGGGGGCGAATTCACCCCTCCACTTT.

This clonotype was recorded a few times. The J gene is TRBJ2-1, the V gene TRBV7-9; 9 bases line up with TRBD1. J lost 9 bases, V lost 5 bases, and 2 bases had no gene match. This CDR3 comprises 12 residues. CDR1 is SEHNR and CDR2 is FQNEAQ in the germline V gene (reference sequence). DNA for the CDR3: TGTGCCAGCAGCGCGACAGGGGGTGAGCAGTTCTTC. This translates into CASSATGGEQFF.

This clonotype appeared a few times. The chain carries TRBV24-1 and TRBJ2-2; D is possibly TRBD2 (7 bases). V was shortened by 4 bases and J by 2 bases, with 10 bases between the two germline ends. The CDR3 covers 15 residues. The germline V gene encodes CDR1 KGHDR and CDR2 SFDVKD. The CDR3 nucleotides are TGTGCCACCAGTGAGGGAGGGGGAAACACCGGGGAGCTGTTTTTT. Amino acid sequence: CATSEGGGNTGELFF.

This clonotype was seen more than once but under ten times. The gene calls are TRBV5-5 and TRBJ2-7; 10 bases match TRBD2. This CDR3 region has 14 residues. With V trimmed by 4 bases and J by 4 bases, 5 bases remained unmatched. CDR1 is SGHKS and CDR2 is YYEKEE in the germline V gene (reference sequence). The CDR3 sequence: CASSVLAGAYEQYF. The CDR3 DNA follows: TGTGCCAGCAGCGTTCTAGCGGGGGCTTACGAGCAGTACTTC.

This sequence joins TRBV15 and TRBJ2-2, with D perhaps TRBD1 (5 bases). The CDR3 is 14 residues long. Trimming shortened V by 0 bases and J by 7 bases, and 9 bases separated the two germline ends. Germline CDR1 reads LNHNV; CDR2 reads YYDKDF (reference sequence). The CDR3 nucleotides are TGTGCCACCAGCAGAGATCAACAGGACGGGGAGCTGTTTTTT. Amino acids: CATSRDQQDGELFF.

The chain couples TRBV7-6 to TRBJ1-1, with D maybe TRBD1 (6 bases). Germline loops: CDR1 SGHVS, CDR2 FNYEAQ. V dropped 5 bases and J dropped 1 base, with 14 bases sitting between them. The CDR3 length is 15 residues. The CDR3: CASSPARGPNTEAFF. In DNA form, the CDR3 reads TGTGCCAGCAGCCCAGCGCGGGGGCCGAACACTGAAGCTTTCTTT.

There are many counts of this clonotype. The chain employs TRBV11-2 and TRBJ2-3; D is ambiguous. This CDR3 has 12 amino acids. Germline assignment: CDR1 SGHAT and CDR2 FQNNGV. With 3 bases removed from V and 6 bases from J, the gap between germline ends came to 7 bases. CDR3 DNA sequence: TGTGCCAGCAGCTTCCCCCCGGATACGCAGTATTTT. Translating gives CASSFPPDTQYF.

CDR3 amino acids: CASSLMGQGSHGYTF. The CDR3 coding sequence is TGTGCCAGCAGCTTGATGGGACAGGGGAGTCATGGCTACACCTTC. The rearrangement links TRBV5-4 to TRBJ1-2, with 10 bases lining up with TRBD1. Germline V gene sequence: CDR1 SGHNT, CDR2 YYREEE (reference sequence). V was clipped by 1 base and J by 6 bases; unmatched bases: 6. The CDR3 totals 15 residues. The full variable domain, completed using reference TRBV5-4 and TRBJ1-2, is ETGVTQSPTHLIKTRGQQVTLRCSSQSGHNTVSWYQQALGQGPQFIFQYYREEENGRGNFPPRFSGLQFPNYSSELNVNALELDDSALYLCASSLMGQGSHGYTFGSGTRLTVV.